This entry lists 14 T cell receptor beta chains sequenced from one sample in a study of monozygotic twins with inflammatory bowel disease. TCRdb re-called the 5' RACE reads and shows each CDR3 protein once, DNA omitted. This listing includes 210,000 or so distinct CDR3 sequences. The source material was blood. Receptors originate from a human donor with ulcerative colitis or Crohn's disease, or a healthy co-twin of an affected twin (not recorded which).

The chain is built from TRBV4-2 and TRBJ2-5; TCRdb's assignment of TRBD2 cannot be checked, as there is no DNA. The germline V gene encodes CDR1 LGHNA and CDR2 YNFKEQ. CDR3 size: 15 residues. CDR3 region: CASSQDQRGGETQYF.

The rearrangement links TRBV20-1 to TRBJ2-7; the TCRdb D gene call, TRBD2, has no DNA to confirm it. Germline values: CDR1 DFQATT, CDR2 SNEGSKA (reference sequence). The CDR3 spans 16 residues. This chain's CDR3 is CSASGLAGGVPYEQYF.

The genes are TRBV30 and TRBJ2-3; TCRdb indicates TRBD1, and absent DNA this call remains unverified. The length of the CDR3 is 14 residues. The germline V gene encodes CDR1 GTSNPN and CDR2 SVGIG (reference sequence). The CDR3 sequence: CASGVGGSTDTQYF. The full variable domain, completed using reference TRBV30 and TRBJ2-3, is SQTIHQWPATLVQPVGSPLSLECTVEGTSNPNLYWYRQAAGRGLQLLFYSVGIGQISSEVPQNLSASRPQDRQFILSSKKLLLSDSGFYLCASGVGGSTDTQYFGPGTRLTVL.

V is TRBV12-3 or TRBV12-4 and J is TRBJ1-1. The CDR3 is made up of 16 amino acids. The CDR3: CASRYIEGLGNTEAFF.

This rearrangement joins TRBV4-1 to TRBJ1-2; TCRdb designates TRBD1, a call that cannot be tested without DNA. The CDR3 totals 15 residues. Looked up from germline, CDR1 is MGHRA and CDR2 is YSYEKL. The CDR3: CASSQVSPLGYGYTF.

V gene TRBV28 combines with J gene TRBJ2-7; TCRdb's D call, TRBD2, is unchecked because there is no DNA. Germline values: CDR1 MDHEN, CDR2 SYDVKM. There are 15 residues in the CDR3. The CDR3 region is CASSLGGMGVYEQYF.

This sequence joins TRBV18 and TRBJ1-6. Germline CDR1 is KGHSH and CDR2 is LQKENI. The CDR3 consists of 17 residues. This CDR3 is CASSLTTPSSYNSPLHF.

The chain links TRBV2 to TRBJ2-2; TCRdb's D gene call, TRBD1, goes unchecked for lack of DNA. The CDR3 totals 14 residues. The germline V gene has CDR1 SNHLY and CDR2 FYNNEI. CDR3 in amino acids: CAGVGQVNTGELFF. Complete variable domain (other parts from reference TRBV2 and TRBJ2-2): EPEVTQTPSHQVTQMGQEVILRCVPISNHLYFYWYRQILGQKVEFLVSFYNNEISEKSEIFDDQFSVERPDGSNFTLKIRSTKLEDSAMYFCAGVGQVNTGELFFGEGSRLTVL.

Here the CDR3 reads CASSLSKQPLYEQYF. This rearrangement joins TRBV27 to TRBJ2-7; TCRdb returns TRBD1, unconfirmable since there is no DNA. Germline CDR1 is MNHEY and CDR2 is SMNVEV (reference sequence). This CDR3 region has 15 residues.

The chain employs TRBV11-2 and TRBJ2-5; the TCRdb call, TRBD1, lacks DNA for checking. The CDR3 sequence is 14 residues long. In germline, CDR1 is SGHAT, CDR2 FQNNGV. The CDR3 is CASSPARFQETQYF.

The J gene is TRBJ2-3, the V gene TRBV5-1; the D call of TRBD1 rests on TCRdb alone, since no DNA is present to check it. The V gene's germline CDR1 is SGHRS and CDR2 YFSETQ. The CDR3 spans 15 residues. The CDR3 region is CASSVTGVGTDTQYF.

The rearrangement links TRBV5-1 to TRBJ2-2; lacking DNA, the TRBD2 call made by TCRdb goes unchecked. CDR1 and CDR2 (germline): SGHRS, YFSETQ. The CDR3 spans 19 residues. This CDR3 is CASSKGTSGSSANTGELFF.

The V and J genes are TRBV28 and TRBJ1-1; with no DNA, the TCRdb D assignment of TRBD1 cannot be verified. This CDR3 has 14 amino acids. Germline assignment: CDR1 MDHEN and CDR2 SYDVKM. CDR3: CASSLPSMNTEAFF.

The chain joins TRBV12-3 or TRBV12-4 to TRBJ2-1; TCRdb designates TRBD1, a call that cannot be tested without DNA. This CDR3 comprises 15 residues. CDR3 sequence: CAGRAGTGGLDEQFF.